These 18 T cell receptor beta chains were all obtained from the same sample, sequenced in a study of T-cell reconstitution after alpha-beta-depleted transplantation in children (dated by TCRdb to 2015 to 2016). Libraries were built with PCR. The instrument was an Illumina HiSeq 2500. To normalize quantification of the TCRbeta repertoire, the TCR libraries were built with molecular barcoding that relied on unique molecular identifiers. Using fastp at Q25 and MiXCR, TCRdb reprocessed the public reads and kept productive beta chains. For every CDR3 protein sequence, its rows merge into one entry that carries the most common genes and DNA. Present in this sample are 500,000 to 600,000 distinct CDR3 sequences, approximately 20% of which were seen just once. The ten largest clones represent 3% to 3.5% of the sample. Sequenced here: PBMCs from the stem cell graft donor, sampled from the stem cell graft. The receptor set was obtained from a human donor who donated a stem cell graft to a child with acute lymphoblastic leukemia.

This clonotype was seen only a few times. The rearrangement joins TRBV27 to TRBJ2-7, with 9 bases identical to TRBD1. This CDR3 has 15 residues. Unmatched junction bases numbered 12, after V lost 7 bases and J lost 5 bases. Germline CDR1 and CDR2: MNHEY and SMNVEV (reference sequence). In DNA form, the CDR3 reads TGTGCCAGCACACACGGGACAGGGAAGTTGGACGAGCAGTACTTC. Its protein is CASTHGTGKLDEQYF.

Concerning this clonotype: The CDR3 does not end in the conserved phenylalanine or tryptophan, so this is likely a read error. The chain carries TRBV5-1 and TRBJ2-5; the D is unclear. The CDR3 is made up of 12 amino acids. Germline CDR1 is SGHRS and CDR2 is YFSETQ. CDR3: CASGLTKETQYL. Written as DNA, the CDR3 is TGCGCCAGCGGCTTGACGAAAGAGACCCAGTACTTG.

This clonotype turned up a few times. CDR3 sequence: CASSQEEAGVRDTQYF. In DNA, the CDR3 is TGTGCCAGCAGCCAAGAAGAGGCAGGGGTGAGAGATACGCAGTATTTT. This chain joins TRBV3-1 and TRBJ2-3; D may be TRBD1 (6 bases). Looked up from germline, CDR1 is LGHDT and CDR2 is YNNKEL (reference sequence). Between the trimmed V and J ends, which lost 0 bases and 5 bases, there was a span of 15 bases. The CDR3 length is 16 residues.

The V and J genes are TRBV5-1 and TRBJ2-5; 7 bases fit TRBD2. This CDR3 is built from 15 residues. Germline V CDR1 and CDR2: SGHRS, YFSETQ. V shed 4 bases and J 5 bases; nucleotides not matched to a gene: 11. The CDR3 loop is CASSNPNGLEETQYF. CDR3 DNA: TGCGCCAGCAGCAACCCGAATGGACTAGAGGAGACCCAGTACTTC.

This rearrangement joins TRBV7-9 to TRBJ1-5, with D unclear. This CDR3 has 16 amino acids. From germline, CDR1 is SEHNR and CDR2 FQNEAQ (reference sequence). V gave up 4 bases and J gave up 3 bases, with 16 bases separating them. CDR3 nucleotides: TGTGCCAGCAGCTGGGAGGACCGTCCTAACAATCAGCCCCAGCATTTT. Protein product: CASSWEDRPNNQPQHF.

This clonotype has a handful of counts. The rearrangement uses TRBV5-1 and TRBJ2-2; either TRBD1 or TRBD2 may supply D (5 bases each). Trimming shortened V by 0 bases and J by 10 bases, and 16 bases separated the two germline ends. The germline gives CDR1 SGHRS, CDR2 YFSETQ. This CDR3 is built from 15 residues. The CDR3 region has the DNA TGCGCCAGCAGCTTGGTCCACAGGCTGGAGGAGGAGCTGTTTTTT. It yields the protein CASSLVHRLEEELFF.

CDR3 nucleotide sequence: TGTGCCAGCAGTTTAGTCGGAGGACTTGACAATGAGCAGTTCTTC. This sequence encodes CASSLVGGLDNEQFF. V usage is TRBV27 and J usage is TRBJ2-1, with D maybe TRBD2 (5 bases). Germline CDR1 and CDR2: MNHEY and SMNVEV (reference sequence). The germline V and J ends were trimmed by 2 bases and 5 bases, with 13 bases remaining between them. CDR3 length: 15 amino acids.

This clonotype occurred a few times. The rearrangement uses TRBV21-1 and TRBJ2-1. TRBV21-1 represents a pseudogene. The length of the CDR3 is 11 residues. The CDR3 protein is CASSIPDEQFF. Written as DNA, the CDR3 is TGTGCCAGCAGCATACCCGATGAGCAGTTCTTC.

This clonotype was observed a handful of times. The rearrangement joins TRBV19 to TRBJ1-1; D is undetermined. Germline V lookup: CDR1 LNHDA, CDR2 SQIVND (reference sequence). This CDR3 is 12 amino acids long. V was cut by 6 bases and J by 11 bases, with 16 bases left in between. In nucleotides, the CDR3 is TGTGCCAGTAGGCAAGGGCAAAATAGCGCTTTCTTT. Encoded protein: CASRQGQNSAFF. Together with reference TRBV19 and TRBJ1-1, the CDR3 gives the full variable domain: DGGITQSPKYLFRKEGQNVTLSCEQNLNHDAMYWYRQDPGQGLRLIYYSQIVNDFQKGDIAEGYSVSREKKESFPLTVTSAQKNPTAFYLCASRQGQNSAFFGQGTRLTVV.

A few counts support this clonotype. The chain joins TRBV20-1 to TRBJ2-3, with a possible D match to TRBD1 (6 bases). Trimming stripped 3 bases from V and 1 base from J, with 14 bases between. The CDR3 runs to 15 residues. Per the germline V gene, CDR1 is DFQATT and CDR2 is SNEGSKA (reference sequence). The CDR3: CSARGTYGRTDTQYF. For the CDR3, the DNA is TGCAGTGCTAGGGGGACATACGGGCGCACAGATACGCAGTATTTT.

J is TRBJ2-1 and V is TRBV10-2; 10 bases are a match to TRBD2. This CDR3 contains 17 residues. V was clipped by 3 bases and J by 7 bases; unmatched bases: 12. Germline CDR1 and CDR2: WSHSY and SAAADI. The CDR3 is CASSDGRASGSSNEQFF. In DNA, the CDR3 is TGCGCCAGCAGTGATGGAAGAGCTAGCGGGAGTTCAAATGAGCAGTTCTTC.

The rearrangement joins TRBV10-3 to TRBJ2-2; TRBD2 matches at 12 bases. The V and J ends lost 0 bases and 4 bases, in that order; junction bases with no gene match: 6. The CDR3 has 18 amino acids. The germline CDR1 and CDR2 sequences are ENHRY and SYGVKD. In nucleotides, the CDR3 is TGTGCCATCAGTGAGTCGACTAGCGGGAGTACAGGCACCGGGGAGCTGTTTTTT. It is translated as CAISESTSGSTGTGELFF.

In DNA, the CDR3 is TGTGCCAGCAGCTTAGGTCTGGGACAGGGTGACGAGCAGTACTTC. Translation: CASSLGLGQGDEQYF. The V call is TRBV7-8, the J call TRBJ2-7, with TRBD1 matching over 9 bases. CDR1 and CDR2 (germline): SGHVS, FQNEAQ. CDR3 size: 15 residues. V was pared by 1 base and J by 5 bases, with 6 bases of the junction left unmatched.

V is TRBV4-2 and J is TRBJ2-7; no clear D gene. V gave up 1 base and J gave up 3 bases, with 7 bases separating them. CDR1 LGHNA and CDR2 YNFKEQ come from the germline V gene. This CDR3 spans 13 amino acids. Here the CDR3 reads CASSQGDRYEQYF. The CDR3 DNA follows: TGTGCCAGCAGCCAAGGCGATCGCTACGAGCAGTACTTC.

Comment on this clonotype: One end of the junction varies from germline; a read error may be responsible. The chain links TRBV12-3 or TRBV12-4 to TRBJ2-7, with TRBD2 identical over 15 bases. This CDR3 has 18 amino acids. The CDR3 sequence: CTSSAGLAGGYYSYEQYF. As DNA, the CDR3 is TGTACCAGCAGTGCGGGACTAGCGGGAGGTTATTACTCCTACGAGCAGTACTTC.

The chain has TRBV20-1 and TRBJ1-2; TRBD1 is a possible D gene (5 bases). The germline CDR1 and CDR2 sequences are DFQATT and SNEGSKA (reference sequence). Trimming removed 0 bases from V and 3 bases from J, with 8 bases in between. The CDR3 is 13 amino acids. The CDR3 region is CSAREPGDYGYTF. The CDR3 region has the DNA TGCAGTGCTAGAGAACCGGGGGACTATGGCTACACCTTC.

This clonotype was recorded a few times. The chain has TRBV19 and TRBJ1-5; D might be TRBD1 (5 bases). The V gene's germline CDR1 is LNHDA and CDR2 SQIVND (reference sequence). V dropped 2 bases and J dropped 7 bases, with 15 bases sitting between them. The CDR3 runs to 15 residues. DNA of the CDR3: TGTGCCAGTAGTATAATGAGGCAGGGCGACCAGCCCCAGCATTTT. Translation gives CASSIMRQGDQPQHF.

The chain links TRBV13 to TRBJ2-4; D not resolved. The CDR3 covers 13 residues. Trimming took off 5 bases at V and 0 bases at J, with 5 bases between the two ends. Germline assignment: CDR1 PRHDT and CDR2 FYEKMQ (reference sequence). The CDR3 reads CASSPIAKNIQYF. The CDR3 nucleotides read TGTGCCAGCAGCCCCATAGCCAAAAACATTCAGTACTTC.